A single sample is the source of the 10 T cell receptor beta chains below, sequenced in a study of PD-1 blockade in classical Hodgkin lymphoma. Every patient experienced relapse after autologous stem cell transplantation, and brentuximab vedotin exposure varied. The protocol was immunoSEQ multiplex PCR, while the TCRdb copy is restricted to in-frame clones and leaves out a portion. This repertoire shows about 93,000 clones, around 90% found once; its top ten account for under 3%. This specimen consisted of peripheral blood mononuclear cells (PBMCs), obtained before the second cycle of nivolumab. The receptors were sampled from a human donor with classical Hodgkin lymphoma.

The chain links TRBV6-5 to TRBJ2-7, with D perhaps TRBD2 (5 bases). The V gene lost 3 bases and the J gene lost 2 bases, with 11 bases spanning the gap. Germline assignment: CDR1 MNHEY and CDR2 SVGAGI. This CDR3 has 14 residues. The DNA of the CDR3 is TGTGCCAGCAGTTATCGGACGGGGACCTACGAGCAGTACTTC. Protein sequence: CASSYRTGTYEQYF.

V is TRBV6-1 and J is TRBJ1-2; TRBD1 agrees at 9 bases. This CDR3 region has 16 residues. Germline V lookup: CDR1 MNHNS, CDR2 SASEGT. Trimming took 6 bases from V and 8 from J; bases not matched to a gene: 16. CDR3 sequence reads: CASRERYGTGIKGYTF. In nucleotides, the CDR3 is TGTGCCAGCAGAGAACGATACGGGACAGGGATTAAGGGCTACACCTTC.

The chain uses TRBV27 and TRBJ2-7; 14 nucleotides line up with TRBD2. V shed 5 bases and J 0 bases; nucleotides not matched to a gene: 6. The CDR3 spans 17 residues. The germline gives CDR1 MNHEY, CDR2 SMNVEV (reference sequence). The CDR3 region is CASSPGLAGALSYEQYF. The CDR3 DNA reads TGTGCCAGCAGTCCGGGACTAGCGGGGGCCCTCTCCTACGAGCAGTACTTC.

V gene TRBV9 combines with J gene TRBJ2-7; 7 bases agree with TRBD1. The CDR3 has 12 amino acids. The V segment lost 0 bases and the J segment 8 bases; nucleotides outside the gene matches: 2. Germline CDR1 is SGDLS and CDR2 is YYNGEE. The CDR3 nucleotides are TGTGCCAGCAGCGTAGACAGGGGACAGCAGTACTTC. Encoded protein: CASSVDRGQQYF.

This chain links TRBV27 with TRBJ2-7; 8 bases fit TRBD1. This CDR3 is 14 amino acids long. Germline lookup yields CDR1 MNHEY and CDR2 SMNVEV (reference sequence). Germline trimming cut 5 bases from V and 2 bases from J; bases unmatched to any gene: 5. The CDR3 nucleotides are TGTGCCAGCAGTGGAGACAGGGGCCCCTACGAGCAGTACTTC. Translating it yields CASSGDRGPYEQYF.

V is TRBV30 and J is TRBJ2-7; TRBD1 matches 9 bases. This CDR3 comprises 16 residues. CDR1 is GTSNPN, CDR2 SVGIG, per germline (reference sequence). The trim removed 0 bases at V and 4 bases at J, leaving 10 bases unmatched. CDR3: CAWSVRRGTGLYEQYF. The CDR3 DNA sequence: TGTGCCTGGAGTGTACGTAGAGGGACAGGGCTATACGAGCAGTACTTC.

The rearrangement links TRBV9 to TRBJ1-5; D is unclear. The CDR3 totals 15 residues. CDR1 is SGDLS, CDR2 YYNGEE, per germline. Between the trimmed V and J ends, which lost 0 bases and 3 bases, there was a span of 10 bases. CDR3 residues: CASSVGVGLNQPQHF. CDR3 sequence (DNA): TGTGCCAGCAGCGTAGGGGTAGGGCTCAATCAGCCCCAGCATTTT.

This chain joins TRBV29-1 and TRBJ1-5; TRBD1 matches 7 bases. The V and J ends lost 4 bases and 7 bases, in that order; junction bases with no gene match: 10. The V gene's germline CDR1 is SQVTM and CDR2 ANQGSEA. This CDR3 is built from 14 residues. The CDR3 spells CSVGPTGEGQPQHF. The CDR3 DNA follows: TGCAGCGTTGGCCCCACAGGGGAGGGCCAGCCCCAGCATTTT.

The gene calls are TRBV5-6 and TRBJ1-3; 12 bases are shared with TRBD1. J lost 10 bases, V lost 3 bases, and 2 bases had no gene match. CDR1 and CDR2 from the germline V gene are SGHDT and YYEEEE. The CDR3 loop spans 13 amino acids. The CDR3 region is CASSSGQGATIYF. The CDR3 bases are TGTGCCAGCAGCTCGGGACAGGGGGCTACCATATATTTT.

The chain is built from TRBV5-6 and TRBJ2-7; no reliable D call. The CDR3 extends over 16 amino acids. Germline CDR1 is SGHDT and CDR2 is YYEEEE. Deletions cut 2 bases from V and 4 bases from J, with 19 bases between. CDR3 DNA sequence: TGTGCCAGCAGCTTCTCTACGCCTCGACCTACTTACGAGCAGTACTTC. It translates to CASSFSTPRPTYEQYF.